This T cell receptor beta chain was found in a study of cytomegalovirus exposure and HLA in healthy donors. Study conclusions and caveats: Later work found that TCR association rates differed between HLA loci; DRB1 had the most and HLA-C the fewest.

Primers for the PCR totalled 60 Vbeta and 13 Jbeta. The data were produced by immunoSEQ multiplex PCR, yet TCRdb's version contains in-frame clones alone and is incomplete. The data show 150,000 to 200,000 clones, roughly 71% seen once. The CDR3 spans 15 residues. Per germline, CDR1 MNHEY and CDR2 SVGAGI. Trimming took 0 bases from V and 1 from J, leaving 9 bases between them. This clone was seen a few times. Its antigen is currently unknown. Sample: PBMCs. The receptor was isolated from a woman in her forties or fifties in good health and CMV-seropositive. The chain joins TRBV6-5 to TRBJ1-1; tentative D call: TRBD1 (6 bases). This CDR3 reads CASSYSGTKNTEAFF. Written as DNA, the CDR3 is TGTGCCAGCAGTTACTCGGGGACAAAGAACACTGAAGCTTTCTTT.